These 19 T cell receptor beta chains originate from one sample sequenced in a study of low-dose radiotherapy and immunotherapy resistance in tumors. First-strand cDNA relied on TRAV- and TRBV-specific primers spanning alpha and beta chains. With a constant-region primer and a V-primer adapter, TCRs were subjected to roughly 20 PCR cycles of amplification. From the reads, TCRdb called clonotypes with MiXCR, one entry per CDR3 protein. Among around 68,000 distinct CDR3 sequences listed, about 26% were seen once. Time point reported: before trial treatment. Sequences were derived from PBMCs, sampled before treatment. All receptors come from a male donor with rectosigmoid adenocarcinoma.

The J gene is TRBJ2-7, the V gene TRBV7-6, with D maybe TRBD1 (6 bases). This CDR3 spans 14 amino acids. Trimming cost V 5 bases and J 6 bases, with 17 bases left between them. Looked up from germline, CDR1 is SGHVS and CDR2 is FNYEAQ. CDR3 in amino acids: CASSRGTGNREQYF. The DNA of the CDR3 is TGTGCCAGCAGCCGCGGCACAGGGAATCGCGAGCAGTACTTC.

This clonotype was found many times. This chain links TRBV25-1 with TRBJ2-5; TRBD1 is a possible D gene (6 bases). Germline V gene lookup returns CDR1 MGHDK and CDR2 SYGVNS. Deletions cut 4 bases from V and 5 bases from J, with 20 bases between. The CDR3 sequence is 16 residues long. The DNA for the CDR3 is TGTGCCAGCAGTGGCGGACAGAGGGCCACGAGGGAGACCCAGTACTTC. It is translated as CASSGGQRATRETQYF. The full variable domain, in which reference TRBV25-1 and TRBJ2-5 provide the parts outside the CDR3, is EADIYQTPRYLVIGTGKKITLECSQTMGHDKMYWYQQDPGMELHLIHYSYGVNSTEKGDLSSESTVSRIRTEHFPLTLESARPSHTSQYLCASSGGQRATRETQYFGPGTRLLVL.

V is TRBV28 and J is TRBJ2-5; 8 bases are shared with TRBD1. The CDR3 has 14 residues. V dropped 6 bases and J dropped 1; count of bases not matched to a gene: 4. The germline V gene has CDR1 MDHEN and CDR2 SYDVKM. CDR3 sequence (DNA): TGTGCCAGCAGGGGGACAGGAACCCAAGAGACCCAGTACTTC. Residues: CASRGTGTQETQYF.

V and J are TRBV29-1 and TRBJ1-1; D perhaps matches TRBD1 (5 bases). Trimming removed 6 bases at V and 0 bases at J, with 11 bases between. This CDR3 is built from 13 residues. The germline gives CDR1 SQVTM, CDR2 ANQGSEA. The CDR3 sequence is CSVQRDLNTEAFF. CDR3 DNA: TGCAGCGTACAGAGGGACTTGAACACTGAAGCTTTCTTT.

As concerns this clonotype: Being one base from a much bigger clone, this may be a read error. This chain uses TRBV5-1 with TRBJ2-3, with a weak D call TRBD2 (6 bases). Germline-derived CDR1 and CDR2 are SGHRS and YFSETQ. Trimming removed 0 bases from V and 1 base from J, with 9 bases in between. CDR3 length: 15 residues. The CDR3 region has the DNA TGCGCCAGCAGCTTGGCACGCGGGGGCACAGATACGCAGTATTTT. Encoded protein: CASSLARGGTDTQYF.

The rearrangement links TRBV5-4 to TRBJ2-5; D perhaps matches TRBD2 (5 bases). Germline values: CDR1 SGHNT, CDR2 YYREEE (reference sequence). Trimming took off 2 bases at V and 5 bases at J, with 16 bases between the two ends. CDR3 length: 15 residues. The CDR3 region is CASSLGSAGSETQYF. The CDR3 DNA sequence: TGTGCCAGCAGCTTAGGTTCGGCGGGTTCGGAGACCCAGTACTTC.

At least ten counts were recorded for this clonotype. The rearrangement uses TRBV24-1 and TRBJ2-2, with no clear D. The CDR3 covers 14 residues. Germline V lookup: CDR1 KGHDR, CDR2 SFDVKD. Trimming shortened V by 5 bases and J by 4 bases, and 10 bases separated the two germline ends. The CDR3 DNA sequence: TGTGCCACCAGTGTTCGGAGATCCACCGGGGAGCTGTTTTTT. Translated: CATSVRRSTGELFF.

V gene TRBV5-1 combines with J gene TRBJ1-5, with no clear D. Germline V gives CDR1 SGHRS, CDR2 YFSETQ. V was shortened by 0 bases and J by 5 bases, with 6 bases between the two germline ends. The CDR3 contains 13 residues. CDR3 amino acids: CASSLGEDQPQHF. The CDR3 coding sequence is TGCGCCAGCAGCTTGGGGGAGGATCAGCCCCAGCATTTT.

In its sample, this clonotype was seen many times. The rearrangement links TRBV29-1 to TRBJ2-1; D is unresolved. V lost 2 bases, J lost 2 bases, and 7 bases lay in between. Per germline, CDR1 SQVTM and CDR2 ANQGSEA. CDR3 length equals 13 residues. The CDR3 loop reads CSVELAPYNEQFF. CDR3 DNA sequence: TGCAGCGTTGAATTGGCGCCCTACAATGAGCAGTTCTTC.

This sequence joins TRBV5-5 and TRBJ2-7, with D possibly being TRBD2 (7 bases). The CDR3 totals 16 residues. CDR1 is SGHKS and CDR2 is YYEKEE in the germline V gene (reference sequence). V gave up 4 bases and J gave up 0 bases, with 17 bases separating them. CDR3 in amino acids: CASSPGGHLSSYEQYF. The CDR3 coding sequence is TGTGCCAGCAGCCCGGGGGGACACTTGAGCTCCTACGAGCAGTACTTC.

In nucleotides, the CDR3 is TGTGCCAGCAGTGCCCGACTAGTGTCTTCCTACGAGCAGTACTTC. It translates to CASSARLVSSYEQYF. The chain recombines TRBV27 with TRBJ2-7, with D possibly being TRBD2 (6 bases). The CDR3 is 15 residues long. The germline gives CDR1 MNHEY, CDR2 SMNVEV (reference sequence). V was clipped by 5 bases and J by 1 base, with 15 bases between them.

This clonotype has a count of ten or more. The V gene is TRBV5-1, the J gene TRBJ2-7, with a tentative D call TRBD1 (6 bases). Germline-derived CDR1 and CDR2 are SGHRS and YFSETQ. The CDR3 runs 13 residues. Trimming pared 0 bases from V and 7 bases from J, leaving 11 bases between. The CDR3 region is CASSLEVRGEQYF. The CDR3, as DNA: TGCGCCAGCAGCTTGGAGGTTAGGGGGGAGCAGTACTTC.

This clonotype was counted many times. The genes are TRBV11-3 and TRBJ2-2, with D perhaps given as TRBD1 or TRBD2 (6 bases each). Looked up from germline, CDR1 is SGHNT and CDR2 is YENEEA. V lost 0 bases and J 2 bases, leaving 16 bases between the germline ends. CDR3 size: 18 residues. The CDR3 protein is CASSLDQGGSANTGELFF. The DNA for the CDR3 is TGTGCCAGCAGCTTAGATCAAGGGGGGTCAGCCAACACCGGGGAGCTGTTTTTT.

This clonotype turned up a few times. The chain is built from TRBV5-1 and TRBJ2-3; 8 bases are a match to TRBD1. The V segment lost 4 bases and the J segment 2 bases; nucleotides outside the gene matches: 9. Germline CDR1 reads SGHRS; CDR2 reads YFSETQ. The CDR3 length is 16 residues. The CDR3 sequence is CASSARQGRYTDTQYF. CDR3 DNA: TGCGCCAGCAGCGCTCGACAGGGGCGATACACAGATACGCAGTATTTT.

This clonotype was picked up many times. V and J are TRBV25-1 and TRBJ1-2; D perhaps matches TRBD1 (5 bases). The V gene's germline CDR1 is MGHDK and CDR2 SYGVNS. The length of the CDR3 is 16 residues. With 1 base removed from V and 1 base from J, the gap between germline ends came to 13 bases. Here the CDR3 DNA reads TGTGCCAGCAGTGAATTGGAGGGGAATGGTAACTATGGCTACACCTTC. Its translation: CASSELEGNGNYGYTF.

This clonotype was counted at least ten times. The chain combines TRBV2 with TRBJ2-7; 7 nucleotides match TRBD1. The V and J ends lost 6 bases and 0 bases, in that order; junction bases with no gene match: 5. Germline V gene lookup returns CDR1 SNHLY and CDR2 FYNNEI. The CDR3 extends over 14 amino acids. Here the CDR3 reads CASRRAGGSYEQYF. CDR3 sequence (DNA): TGTGCCAGCAGGAGGGCAGGGGGCTCCTACGAGCAGTACTTC. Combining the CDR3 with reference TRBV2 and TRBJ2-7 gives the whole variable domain EPEVTQTPSHQVTQMGQEVILRCVPISNHLYFYWYRQILGQKVEFLVSFYNNEISEKSEIFDDQFSVERPDGSNFTLKIRSTKLEDSAMYFCASRRAGGSYEQYFGPGTRLTVT.

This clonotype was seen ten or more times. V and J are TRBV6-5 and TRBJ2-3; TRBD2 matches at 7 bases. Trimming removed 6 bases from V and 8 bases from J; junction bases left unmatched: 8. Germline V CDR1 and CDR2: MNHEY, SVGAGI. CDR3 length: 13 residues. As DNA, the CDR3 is TGTGCCAGCAGCCGGGGGAGGGAAGTTACGCAGTATTTT. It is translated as CASSRGREVTQYF.

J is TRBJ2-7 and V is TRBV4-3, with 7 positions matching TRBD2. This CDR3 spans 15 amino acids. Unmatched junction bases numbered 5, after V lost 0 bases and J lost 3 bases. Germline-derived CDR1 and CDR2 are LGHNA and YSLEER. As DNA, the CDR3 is TGCGCCAGCAGCCAAGATAGGAGCGGGGACTACGAGCAGTACTTC. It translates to CASSQDRSGDYEQYF.

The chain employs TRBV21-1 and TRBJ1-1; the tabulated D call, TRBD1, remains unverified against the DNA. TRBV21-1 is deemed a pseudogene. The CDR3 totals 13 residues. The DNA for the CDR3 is TGTGCCAGCAGCAATGACAGAAACACTGAAGCTTTCTTT. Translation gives CASSNDRNTEAFF.